These T cell receptor beta chains were read from a single sample in a study of blood T cell repertoires in COVID-19. Repertoires were generated with immunoSEQ multiplex PCR, while TCRdb's copy carries only in-frame clones and drops some. The sample carries 200,000 to 250,000 clones, about 79% recorded once. What was sequenced was peripheral blood. The receptors come from a man aged 45 to 65 with active or convalescent COVID-19. CDR3s include the opening cysteine and the closing phenylalanine or tryptophan. A D gene is named only where the DNA matches it firmly. Only some rows state a clone size, as once, few, many or a class for expanded clones.

V gene: TRBV27
clone size: -
J gene: TRBJ2-3
D gene: TRBD2
CDR3 protein: CASSFDSGRADTQYF
CDR3 DNA: TGTGCCAGCAGTTTTGATAGCGGGAGGGCAGATACGCAGTATTTT

V gene: TRBV7-2
clone size: -
J gene: TRBJ1-2
D gene: -
CDR3 protein: CASSLIREGGYTF
CDR3 DNA: TGTGCCAGCAGCTTAATAAGGGAGGGTGGCTACACCTTC

V gene: TRBV28
clone size: -
J gene: TRBJ2-7
D gene: TRBD1
CDR3 protein: CASRPTRTGVISYEQYF
CDR3 DNA: TGTGCCAGCAGACCTACCCGGACAGGCGTCATCTCCTACGAGCAGTACTTC

V gene: TRBV6-5
clone size: -
J gene: TRBJ1-6
D gene: -
CDR3 protein: CASGPGDHSPLHF
CDR3 DNA: TGTGCCAGCGGGCCGGGGGACCATTCACCCCTCCACTTT

V gene: TRBV7-2
clone size: -
J gene: TRBJ2-3
D gene: -
CDR3 protein: CASSRVGGLDTQYF
CDR3 DNA: TGTGCCAGCAGTCGTGTCGGGGGTTTGGATACGCAGTATTTT

V gene: TRBV7-3
clone size: -
J gene: TRBJ2-3
D gene: TRBD2
CDR3 protein: CASSLGLAGDPSTDTQYF
CDR3 DNA: TGTGCCAGCAGCCTAGGACTAGCGGGGGACCCTAGCACAGATACGCAGTATTTT

V gene: TRBV18
clone size: -
J gene: TRBJ2-5
D gene: -
CDR3 protein: CASSPPRGPQETQYF
CDR3 DNA: TGTGCCAGCTCACCTCCTAGAGGGCCCCAAGAGACCCAGTACTTC

V gene: TRBV7-2
clone size: -
J gene: TRBJ2-7
D gene: TRBD2
CDR3 protein: CASSRRTSGGGEQYF
CDR3 DNA: TGTGCCAGCAGCCGCCGGACTAGCGGGGGGGGTGAGCAGTACTTC

V gene: TRBV7-9
clone size: once
J gene: TRBJ2-5
D gene: TRBD2
CDR3 protein: CASSTSLLAGKETQYF
CDR3 DNA: TGTGCCAGCAGCACGTCACTACTAGCGGGGAAAGAGACCCAGTACTTC

V gene: TRBV20-1
clone size: -
J gene: TRBJ1-1
D gene: -
CDR3 protein: CSASRVNTEAFF
CDR3 DNA: TGCAGTGCTAGTCGAGTGAACACTGAAGCTTTCTTT

V gene: TRBV30
clone size: -
J gene: TRBJ2-6
D gene: -
CDR3 protein: CAWSVRAGANVLTF
CDR3 DNA: TGTGCCTGGAGTGTAAGAGCAGGGGCCAACGTCCTGACTTTC

V gene: TRBV28
clone size: -
J gene: TRBJ2-1
D gene: TRBD1
CDR3 protein: CASRRDRGYNEQFF
CDR3 DNA: TGTGCCAGCAGAAGGGACAGGGGCTACAATGAGCAGTTCTTC

V gene: TRBV2
clone size: many
J gene: TRBJ2-2
D gene: -
CDR3 protein: CASSELGGLNTGELFF
CDR3 DNA: TGTGCCAGCAGTGAACTTGGCGGGTTGAACACCGGGGAGCTGTTTTTT

V gene: TRBV7-8
clone size: once
J gene: TRBJ1-1
D gene: TRBD1
CDR3 protein: CASSLVGQGSNTEAFF
CDR3 DNA: TGTGCCAGCAGCTTAGTCGGACAGGGGTCGAACACTGAAGCTTTCTTT

V gene: TRBV28
clone size: -
J gene: TRBJ2-2
D gene: -
CDR3 protein: CASSTGSWTGELFF
CDR3 DNA: TGTGCCAGCAGCACAGGGAGTTGGACCGGGGAGCTGTTTTTT

V gene: TRBV10-3
clone size: -
J gene: TRBJ2-5
D gene: -
CDR3 protein: CAISELREETQYF
CDR3 DNA: TGTGCCATCAGTGAATTACGGGAAGAGACCCAGTACTTC

V gene: TRBV2
clone size: -
J gene: TRBJ2-4
D gene: TRBD2
CDR3 protein: CASSEGLAGQGIQYF
CDR3 DNA: TGTGCCAGCAGTGAAGGCCTAGCGGGCCAAGGGATTCAGTACTTC

V gene: TRBV7-9
clone size: -
J gene: TRBJ2-5
D gene: -
CDR3 protein: CASSSRRLPQETQYF
CDR3 DNA: TGTGCCAGCAGCTCACGAAGACTACCCCAAGAGACCCAGTACTTC

V gene: TRBV9
clone size: -
J gene: TRBJ1-3
D gene: TRBD1
CDR3 protein: CASSHHGTGGLNTIYF
CDR3 DNA: TGTGCCAGCAGCCACCACGGGACAGGGGGATTAAACACCATATATTTT

V gene: TRBV7-2
clone size: -
J gene: TRBJ2-1
D gene: TRBD1
CDR3 protein: CASARDRVSHNEQFF
CDR3 DNA: TGTGCCAGCGCAAGAGACAGGGTATCCCACAATGAGCAGTTCTTC

V gene: TRBV10-3
clone size: -
J gene: TRBJ2-5
D gene: -
CDR3 protein: CAIREQGVETQYF
CDR3 DNA: TGTGCCATCAGGGAACAGGGAGTGGAGACCCAGTACTTC

V gene: TRBV4-3
clone size: -
J gene: TRBJ1-4
D gene: TRBD1
CDR3 protein: CASSHSSHGQDEKLFF
CDR3 DNA: TGCGCCAGCAGCCACTCCAGCCACGGACAGGACGAAAAACTGTTTTTT

V gene: TRBV2
clone size: -
J gene: TRBJ1-1
D gene: -
CDR3 protein: CASSEARYHGTEAFF
CDR3 DNA: TGTGCCAGCAGTGAAGCGCGATATCACGGGACTGAAGCTTTCTTT

V gene: TRBV15
clone size: -
J gene: TRBJ2-3
D gene: TRBD2
CDR3 protein: CATSPGILATDTQYF
CDR3 DNA: TGTGCCACCAGTCCGGGGATACTAGCGACAGATACGCAGTATTTT

V gene: TRBV7-2
clone size: -
J gene: TRBJ2-1
D gene: -
CDR3 protein: CASSLQSRELNEQFF
CDR3 DNA: TGTGCCAGCAGCTTACAGTCGAGGGAATTGAATGAGCAGTTCTTC

V gene: TRBV5-1
clone size: -
J gene: TRBJ1-2
D gene: -
CDR3 protein: CASRPGTQNYGYTF
CDR3 DNA: TGCGCCAGCAGGCCCGGGACACAAAACTATGGCTACACCTTC

V gene: TRBV5-1
clone size: -
J gene: TRBJ2-1
D gene: TRBD1
CDR3 protein: CASSKVGQGAYNEQFF
CDR3 DNA: TGCGCCAGCAGCAAAGTCGGACAGGGTGCCTACAATGAGCAGTTCTTC

V gene: TRBV19
clone size: -
J gene: TRBJ1-1
D gene: TRBD1
CDR3 protein: CASSDRGRSEAFF
CDR3 DNA: TGTGCCAGTAGTGACAGGGGGCGGAGTGAAGCTTTCTTT

V gene: TRBV5-1
clone size: -
J gene: TRBJ2-1
D gene: TRBD2
CDR3 protein: CASSFPPGLAVGPNNEQFF
CDR3 DNA: TGCGCCAGCAGCTTCCCCCCGGGACTAGCGGTGGGGCCAAACAATGAGCAGTTCTTC

V gene: TRBV19
clone size: -
J gene: TRBJ2-5
D gene: TRBD1
CDR3 protein: CASSYGQGDQETQYF
CDR3 DNA: TGTGCCAGTAGTTACGGACAGGGCGACCAAGAGACCCAGTACTTC

V gene: TRBV28
clone size: once
J gene: TRBJ1-1
D gene: -
CDR3 protein: CASNQQGDTEAFF
CDR3 DNA: TGTGCCAGCAATCAACAGGGAGACACTGAAGCTTTCTTT

V gene: TRBV2
clone size: few
J gene: TRBJ1-2
D gene: TRBD1
CDR3 protein: CASSLRPGQINYGYTF
CDR3 DNA: TGTGCCAGCAGCCTACGGCCGGGACAGATAAACTATGGCTACACCTTC

V gene: TRBV4-1
clone size: -
J gene: TRBJ2-7
D gene: TRBD2
CDR3 protein: CASSQDGPSGGYEQYF
CDR3 DNA: TGCGCCAGCAGCCAAGATGGGCCTAGCGGGGGCTACGAGCAGTACTTC

V gene: TRBV6-1
clone size: -
J gene: TRBJ2-7
D gene: -
CDR3 protein: CASSEAAASFSYEQYF
CDR3 DNA: TGTGCCAGCAGTGAAGCGGCTGCCAGTTTTTCCTACGAGCAGTACTTC

V gene: TRBV29-1
clone size: few
J gene: TRBJ2-5
D gene: -
CDR3 protein: CSVAAFEETQYF
CDR3 DNA: TGCAGCGTCGCGGCGTTCGAGGAGACCCAGTACTTC

V gene: TRBV4-1
clone size: -
J gene: TRBJ2-3
D gene: TRBD2
CDR3 protein: CASSQGGLAGGRTDTQYF
CDR3 DNA: TGCGCCAGCAGCCAAGGAGGGCTAGCGGGGGGCCGCACAGATACGCAGTATTTT

V gene: TRBV7-9
clone size: few
J gene: TRBJ1-1
D gene: TRBD1
CDR3 protein: CASSAGQTLEAFF
CDR3 DNA: TGTGCCAGCAGCGCGGGACAGACGTTGGAAGCTTTCTTT

V gene: TRBV18
clone size: -
J gene: TRBJ1-4
D gene: -
CDR3 protein: CASSSTEATNEKLFF
CDR3 DNA: TGTGCCAGCTCATCAACAGAAGCAACTAATGAAAAACTGTTTTTT

V gene: TRBV6-5
clone size: -
J gene: TRBJ2-1
D gene: -
CDR3 protein: CATQGGSYNEQFF
CDR3 DNA: TGTGCCACCCAGGGAGGCTCCTACAATGAGCAGTTCTTC

V gene: TRBV3-1/TRBV3-2
clone size: -
J gene: TRBJ2-5
D gene: TRBD2
CDR3 protein: CASSLLYSASGSYRETQYF
CDR3 DNA: TGTGCCAGCAGCCTTCTTTATAGCGCTAGCGGGAGTTATAGGGAGACCCAGTACTTC

V gene: TRBV2
clone size: -
J gene: TRBJ2-2
D gene: -
CDR3 protein: CASSLHTGELFF
CDR3 DNA: TGTGCCAGCAGTCTCCACACCGGGGAGCTGTTTTTT

V gene: TRBV15
clone size: once
J gene: TRBJ2-5
D gene: TRBD1
CDR3 protein: CATSPQGRYETQYF
CDR3 DNA: TGTGCCACCAGCCCACAGGGGAGATACGAGACCCAGTACTTC

V gene: TRBV19
clone size: once
J gene: TRBJ1-2
D gene: -
CDR3 protein: CASSILGTLNYGYTF
CDR3 DNA: TGTGCCAGTAGTATTCTGGGCACCCTTAACTATGGCTACACCTTC